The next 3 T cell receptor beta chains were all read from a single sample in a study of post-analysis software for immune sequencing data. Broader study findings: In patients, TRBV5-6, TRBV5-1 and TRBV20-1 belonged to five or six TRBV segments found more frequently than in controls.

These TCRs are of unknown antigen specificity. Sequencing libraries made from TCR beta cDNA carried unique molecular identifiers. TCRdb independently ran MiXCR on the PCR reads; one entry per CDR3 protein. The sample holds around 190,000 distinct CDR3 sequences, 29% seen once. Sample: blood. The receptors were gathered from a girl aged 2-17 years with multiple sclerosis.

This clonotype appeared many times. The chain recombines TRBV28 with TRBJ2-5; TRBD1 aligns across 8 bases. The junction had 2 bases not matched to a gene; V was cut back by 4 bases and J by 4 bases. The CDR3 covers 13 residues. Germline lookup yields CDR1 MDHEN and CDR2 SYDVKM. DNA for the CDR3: TGTGCCAGCAGTTACACAGGGGGAGAGACCCAGTACTTC. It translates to CASSYTGGETQYF.

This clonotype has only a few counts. Written as DNA, the CDR3 is TGTGCCAGCAGGCCCACCGGGACGGTATTCTACGAGCAGTACTTC. Protein: CASRPTGTVFYEQYF. J is TRBJ2-7 and V is TRBV28; D tentatively reads TRBD1 or TRBD2 (5 bases each). V was clipped by 6 bases and J by 3 bases, with 18 bases between them. The CDR3 has 15 amino acids. CDR1 MDHEN and CDR2 SYDVKM come from the germline V gene.

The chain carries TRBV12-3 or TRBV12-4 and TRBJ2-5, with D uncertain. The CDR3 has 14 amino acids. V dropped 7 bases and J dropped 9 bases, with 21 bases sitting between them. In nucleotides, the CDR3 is TGTGCCAGCAACCGGGCTCCCTACCAAGATCCCCAGTACTTC. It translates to CASNRAPYQDPQYF.